The clone carrying this T cell receptor (beta chain) was counted only a few times. Its antigen remains unidentified. This specimen belongs to a study of response to subunit inactivated influenza vaccine. The study's findings and limits: Few additional T cells are recruited per seasonal influenza vaccination, authors suggested.

From the RT-PCR reads, TCRdb called clonotypes with MiXCR, one entry per CDR3 protein. The data hold hundreds of thousands of distinct CDR3 sequences, with roughly 14% observed a single time. The CDR3 has 16 amino acids. CDR1 MDHEN and CDR2 SYDVKM come from the germline V gene. The V segment lost 2 bases and the J segment 4 bases; nucleotides outside the gene matches: 9. The V gene is TRBV28, the J gene TRBJ2-7; 9 bases align to TRBD1. The starting material was PBMCs from blood, obtained about 11 days after vaccination. This receptor was obtained from a man aged 45-65 years who received an inactivated influenza vaccine. The CDR3 spells CASSLRTGEVLYEQYF. In DNA form, the CDR3 reads TGTGCCAGCAGTTTAAGGACAGGGGAGGTCCTTTACGAGCAGTACTTC.